This T cell receptor (beta chain) was observed in a study of T cell repertoires in cytomegalovirus infection. Study-level information: Signatures in public TCR beta sequences pointed to both CMV infection and matching HLA type.

This clonotype was seen a few times. Its antigen is unknown. After removal of 8 bases from V and 1 base from J, the junction contained 3 bases not matched to a gene. The CDR3 is 14 residues long. In germline, CDR1 is ENHRY, CDR2 SYGVKD. Findings and caveats of the study: Carriage of CMV together with the relevant HLA was identifiable through cumulative public TCR beta family frequency. Ex vivo responses were dominated by HLA-C-restricted CMV-specific TCR beta clonotypes.

TCRdb recomputed calls from the reads with MiXCR, one row per CDR3 protein. The sample holds tens of thousands of distinct CDR3 sequences, approximately 43% seen once. The material sequenced was CD8+ T cells from cultured PBMCs, taken from culture after CMV antigen stimulation. The clonotype comes from a human donor in good health (CMV status not recorded). Some clones in this sample may be carry-over from other donors' samples. This sequence joins TRBV10-3 and TRBJ1-1, with 11 bases lining up with TRBD1. DNA for the CDR3: TGTGCCATCTGGGACAGGGGGAGGAACACTGAAGCTTTCTTT. It yields the protein CAIWDRGRNTEAFF.